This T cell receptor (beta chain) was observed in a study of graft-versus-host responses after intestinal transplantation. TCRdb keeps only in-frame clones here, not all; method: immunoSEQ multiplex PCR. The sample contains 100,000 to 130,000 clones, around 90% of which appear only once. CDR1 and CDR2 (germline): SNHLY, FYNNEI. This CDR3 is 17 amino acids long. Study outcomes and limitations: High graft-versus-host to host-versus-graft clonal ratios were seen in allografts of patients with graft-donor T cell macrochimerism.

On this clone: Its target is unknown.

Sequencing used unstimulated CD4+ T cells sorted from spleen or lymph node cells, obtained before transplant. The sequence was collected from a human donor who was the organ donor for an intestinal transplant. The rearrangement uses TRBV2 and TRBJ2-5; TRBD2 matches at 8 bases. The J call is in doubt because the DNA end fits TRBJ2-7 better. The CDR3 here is CASSFPTSGGFSYEQYF. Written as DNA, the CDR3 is TGTGCCAGCAGTTTCCCCACTAGCGGAGGGTTCTCCTACGAGCAGTACTTC.